Each of the 8 T cell receptor beta chains below was sequenced from the same sample in a study of blood T cell repertoires in COVID-19. This table comes from immunoSEQ multiplex PCR, and its TCRdb copy is limited to in-frame clones, with some not included. The sample consists of around 150,000 clones, about 86% of them appearing once. The sample taken for sequencing was peripheral blood. All receptors derive from a man in his 70s with acute or convalescent COVID-19.

V is TRBV6-5 and J is TRBJ1-1; the match to TRBD1 covers 9 bases. The length of the CDR3 is 14 residues. V gave up 6 bases and J gave up 10 bases; unmatched junction bases: 12. Germline-derived CDR1 and CDR2 are MNHEY and SVGAGI. CDR3 amino acids: CASRPSSQTGGAFF. DNA of the CDR3: TGTGCCAGCAGGCCCTCTTCTCAGACAGGGGGAGCTTTCTTT.

The chain employs TRBV6-5 and TRBJ2-3; TRBD2 is a possible D gene (5 bases). The CDR3 loop spans 13 amino acids. Germline CDR1 and CDR2: MNHEY and SVGAGI. Between the trimmed V and J ends, which lost 7 bases and 7 bases, there was a span of 15 bases. The CDR3 DNA reads as TGTGCCAGCACCTCCCGGACTGGTAATACGCAGTATTTT. Translation gives CASTSRTGNTQYF.

The CDR3 nucleotides read TGTGCCAGCAGCTTATCTGGACAGGGAGTTCAGCCCCAGCATTTT. Its protein product is CASSLSGQGVQPQHF. The rearrangement joins TRBV5-5 to TRBJ1-5, with 8 bases lining up with TRBD1. CDR1 is SGHKS and CDR2 is YYEKEE in the germline V gene (reference sequence). The V gene end was trimmed by 2 bases and the J gene end by 6 bases; junction bases not matched to a gene: 7. This CDR3 has 15 residues.

This chain uses TRBV4-2 with TRBJ1-5; D gene uncertain. This CDR3 region has 13 residues. Germline V gene sequence: CDR1 LGHNA, CDR2 YNFKEQ. Trimming took off 0 bases at V and 5 bases at J, with 5 bases between the two ends. The CDR3 reads CASSQELDQPQHF. As DNA, the CDR3 is TGTGCCAGCAGCCAAGAACTAGATCAGCCCCAGCATTTT.

The V gene is TRBV7-3, the J gene TRBJ2-3; TRBD1 matches at 8 bases. In germline, CDR1 is SGHTA, CDR2 FQGTGA. The V and J ends lost 5 bases and 5 bases, in that order; junction bases with no gene match: 6. This CDR3 contains 14 residues. CDR3 coding DNA: TGTGCCAGCAGCGCCCAGGGGGCCGTAGATACGCAGTATTTT. It yields the protein CASSAQGAVDTQYF.

V gene TRBV19 combines with J gene TRBJ1-1, with a tentative D call TRBD1 (6 bases). Germline CDR1 LNHDA, CDR2 SQIVND (reference sequence). Trimming cost V 0 bases and J 5 bases, with 13 bases left between them. The CDR3 is 15 amino acids. CDR3 residues: CASSIEGTSGTEAFF. CDR3 coding DNA: TGTGCCAGTAGTATAGAAGGGACAAGTGGAACTGAAGCTTTCTTT.

The chain couples TRBV12-1 to TRBJ2-7; TRBD2 reflects the table's D call only, with no check against the DNA. TRBV12-1 is classified as a pseudogene. The length of the CDR3 is 13 residues. Written as DNA, the CDR3 is TGTGCCAGCAGCAGGGACTCGACCTACGAGCAGTACTTC. It is translated as CASSRDSTYEQYF.

The CDR3, as DNA: TGTGCCAGCAGCATCGGAGGGGTAGGAACAGATACGCAGTATTTT. Encoded protein: CASSIGGVGTDTQYF. V and J are TRBV7-2 and TRBJ2-3, with TRBD2 as a possible D gene (6 bases). The germline CDR1 and CDR2 sequences are SGHTA and FQGNSA. CDR3 length: 15 amino acids. V lost 5 bases, J lost 3 bases, and 15 bases lay in between.